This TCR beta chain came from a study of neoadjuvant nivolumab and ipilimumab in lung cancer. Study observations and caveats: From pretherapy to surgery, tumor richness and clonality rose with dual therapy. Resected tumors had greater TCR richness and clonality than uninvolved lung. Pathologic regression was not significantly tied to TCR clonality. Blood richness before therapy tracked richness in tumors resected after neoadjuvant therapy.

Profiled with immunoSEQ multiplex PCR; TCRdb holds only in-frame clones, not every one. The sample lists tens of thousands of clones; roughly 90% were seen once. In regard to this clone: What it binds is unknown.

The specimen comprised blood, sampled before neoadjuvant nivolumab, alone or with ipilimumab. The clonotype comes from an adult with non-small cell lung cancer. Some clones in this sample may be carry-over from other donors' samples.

CDR3 sequence: CAWALVTGITDTQYF. The CDR3 DNA sequence: TGTGCCTGGGCTTTGGTGACAGGGATCACAGATACGCAGTATTTT. This chain connects TRBV30 to TRBJ2-3, with TRBD1 matching over 7 bases. Germline V gene sequence: CDR1 GTSNPN, CDR2 SVGIG (reference sequence). With V trimmed by 5 bases and J by 2 bases, 10 bases remained unmatched. CDR3 length: 15 amino acids.